Sequencing of this T cell receptor (beta chain) was carried out in a study of cytomegalovirus exposure and HLA in healthy donors. Study-level findings and limits: Prediction of most subjects' HLA-A and HLA-B alleles by TCR beta sequences was reportedly accurate. Presence/absence analysis assumed near-uniform sequencing depth across donors. Earlier analysis found most TCR beta V segments productive about 87% or about 30% of the time.

Primers included in the PCR were 60 Vbeta and 13 Jbeta primers. TCRdb keeps only in-frame clones here, not all; method: immunoSEQ multiplex PCR. The table includes under 90,000 clones, over 65% detected once. Remarks on this clone: The antigen remains unidentified.

The CDR3 is 14 residues long. Germline CDR1 reads MNHEY; CDR2 reads SVGAGI. The V end was cut by 0 bases, the J end by 11 bases, with 13 bases between. The sequence derives from a man aged 40-50 years in good health and CMV-seropositive. Source material: PBMCs. This chain uses TRBV6-5 with TRBJ1-4; no clear D gene. The CDR3 region has the DNA TGTGCCAGCAGTTACTCGAGAATTGATCGGAAACTGTTTTTT. Translated, it gives CASSYSRIDRKLFF.